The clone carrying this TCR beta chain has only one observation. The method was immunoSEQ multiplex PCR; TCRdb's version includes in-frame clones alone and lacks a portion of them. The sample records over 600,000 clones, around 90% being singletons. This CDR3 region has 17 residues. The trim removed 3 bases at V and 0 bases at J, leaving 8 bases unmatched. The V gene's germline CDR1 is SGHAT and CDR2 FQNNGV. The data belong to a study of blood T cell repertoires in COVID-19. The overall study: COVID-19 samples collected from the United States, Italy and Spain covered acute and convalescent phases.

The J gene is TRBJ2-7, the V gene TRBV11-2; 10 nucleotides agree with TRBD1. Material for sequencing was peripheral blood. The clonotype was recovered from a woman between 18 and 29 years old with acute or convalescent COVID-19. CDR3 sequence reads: CASSLGQGSLSSYEQYF. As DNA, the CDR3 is TGTGCCAGCAGCTTGGGACAGGGGTCTCTTAGCTCCTACGAGCAGTACTTC.